This is a list of T cell receptor beta chains from one sample in a study of human T cells and chemical hapten exposure. Each CDR3 protein is one row after TCRdb ran MiXCR on the RACE reads. The sample lists fewer than 350,000 distinct CDR3 sequences, approximately 7.5% occurring once. This specimen consisted of whole blood, obtained in connection with sensitization to the hapten diphenylcyclopropenone (DPC). The source of these receptors is a man between 18 and 29 years old with alopecia areata. Some clones in this sample may be carry-over from other donors' samples. Each CDR3 is given with its conserved first and last residue. D genes are given only for firm matches. Only part of the rows carry a size: once, few, many, or a class if the clone is expanded.

abundance,j_gene,d_gene,v_gene,CDR3nt,CDR3aa
many,TRBJ1-1,.,TRBV28,TGTGCCAGCAGTTTACGCAGAGACACTGAAGCTTTCTTT,CASSLRRDTEAFF
many,TRBJ2-5,TRBD1,TRBV11-2,TGTGCCAGCAGCTTACCCAGGGGACAGGGCACACAGACCCAGTACTTC,CASSLPRGQGTQTQYF
few,TRBJ2-3,.,TRBV6-6,TGTGCCAGCACCCCGGGTGTAAGCACAGATACGCAGTATTTT,CASTPGVSTDTQYF
many,TRBJ2-5,TRBD1,TRBV5-1,TGCGCCAGCAGCTCGGGACAGGGTCAAGAGACCCAGTACTTC,CASSSGQGQETQYF
few,TRBJ2-1,TRBD1,TRBV12-3/TRBV12-4,TGTGCCAGCAGTCTCCCAGGGGGCAGTCCTTACAATGAGCAGTTCTTC,CASSLPGGSPYNEQFF
.,TRBJ1-2,.,TRBV5-6,TGTGCCAGCAGCAATACAGAGCGCTATGGCTACACCTTC,CASSNTERYGYTF
.,TRBJ1-2,.,TRBV7-9,TGTGCCAGCAGTCGCGGACCGACCCTAGGCTATGGCTACACCTTC,CASSRGPTLGYGYTF
many,TRBJ1-1,.,TRBV7-2,TGTGCCAGCAGCTTATGGAGCATGAACACTGAAGCTTTCTTT,CASSLWSMNTEAFF
few,TRBJ1-2,TRBD1,TRBV2,TGTGCCAGCAGTGCGACAGGGCCCAACTATGGCTACACCTTC,CASSATGPNYGYTF
.,TRBJ2-5,.,TRBV6-2/TRBV6-3,TGTGCCAGCGACATACATCGCGGGGTACCAGAGACCCAGTACTTC,CASDIHRGVPETQYF
many,TRBJ1-1,.,TRBV10-3,TGTGCCATCAGTGATAATACACAGCCCCCGAACACTGAAGCTTTCTTT,CAISDNTQPPNTEAFF
few,TRBJ2-6,.,TRBV9,TGTGCCAGCAGCACCCACAGGACTGGGGCCAACGTCCTGACTTTC,CASSTHRTGANVLTF
many,TRBJ2-3,.,TRBV4-1,TGCGCCAGCAGCCAAGTGGGCGGGCCTGCGCAGTATTTT,CASSQVGGPAQYF
few,TRBJ1-5,TRBD1,TRBV6-2/TRBV6-3,TGTGCCAGCAGTTACTCTAGCAGGGGGAAGGAGCCCCAGCATTTT,CASSYSSRGKEPQHF
.,TRBJ2-3,.,TRBV7-2,TGTGCCAGCAGCTTTCAGACGGGAGATACGCAGTATTTT,CASSFQTGDTQYF
.,TRBJ2-3,.,TRBV20-1,TGCAGTGCTAGAGGCGTGTCGACTAGCACAGATACGCAGTATTTT,CSARGVSTSTDTQYF
.,TRBJ2-3,TRBD1,TRBV7-9,TGTGCCAGCAGCTTCCCTTACAGGGGCCGGACAGATACGCAGTATTTT,CASSFPYRGRTDTQYF
few,TRBJ2-1,TRBD2,TRBV6-6,TGTGCCAGCAGTTACTCGAAAGGCGGGAGCACCTACAATGAGCAGTTCTTC,CASSYSKGGSTYNEQFF
.,TRBJ2-7,.,TRBV28,TGTGCCAGCAGCAAACTAAAGACGGCCGCCACCTACGAGCAGTACTTC,CASSKLKTAATYEQYF
.,TRBJ2-7,.,TRBV6-2/TRBV6-3,TGTGCCAGCAGTAAGACAGGATCCGAGCAGTACTTC,CASSKTGSEQYF
.,TRBJ2-5,.,TRBV7-9,TGTGCCAGCAGCTTAGTGGTGACGGAGACCCAGTACTTC,CASSLVVTETQYF
.,TRBJ2-7,.,TRBV28,TGTGCCAGCAGACTTATTGGGGCCTCCTACGAGCAGTACTTC,CASRLIGASYEQYF
few,TRBJ2-7,TRBD1,TRBV29-1,TGCAGCGTTGCGAGGACAGGGACGGCCTCCGAGCAGTACTTC,CSVARTGTASEQYF
.,TRBJ1-1,.,TRBV15,TGTGCCACCAGCGCGCGACAGGCCGGGACTGAAGCTTTCTTT,CATSARQAGTEAFF
few,TRBJ1-6,.,TRBV11-2,TGTGCCAGCAGCCCGGAAAATCAATATAATTCACCCCTCCACTTT,CASSPENQYNSPLHF
many,TRBJ1-1,.,TRBV20-1,TGCAGTGCTAGTTCCGGGGGAGGAGCTTTCTTT,CSASSGGGAFF
many,TRBJ1-2,.,TRBV27,TGTGCCAGCAGTCGCGAACCTAACTATGGCTACACCTTC,CASSREPNYGYTF
.,TRBJ1-4,.,TRBV7-2,TGTGCCAGCAGCCGCTCGCAGGGAACCAATGAAAAACTGTTTTTT,CASSRSQGTNEKLFF
.,TRBJ1-1,TRBD1,TRBV7-9,TGTGCCAGCAGCCCGCGCGGGACAGACACTGAAGCTTTCTTT,CASSPRGTDTEAFF
many,TRBJ1-5,.,TRBV2,TGTGCCAGCAGTTTAGTGCAGGGGAGCAATCAGCCCCAGCATTTT,CASSLVQGSNQPQHF
.,TRBJ1-1,.,TRBV21-1,TGTGCCGGAGAGACAGGGCGGACTGAAGCTTTCTTT,CAGETGRTEAFF
few,TRBJ1-5,.,TRBV15,TGTGCCACCAGCAGCCAGGGCTATGGTCAGCCCCAGCATTTT,CATSSQGYGQPQHF
few,TRBJ1-2,.,TRBV10-3,TGTGCCATCAGTGCTGGGGCGAGCGACTATGGCTACACCTTC,CAISAGASDYGYTF